This paragraph covers one TCR beta chain sequence. The CDR3 is 17 residues long. Germline CDR1 MNHEY, CDR2 SMNVEV (reference sequence). V lost 4 bases and J lost 5, with 18 bases in between. The repertoire was sequenced with immunoSEQ multiplex PCR; TCRdb's copy has only in-frame clones and lacks some. The profile covers some 40,000 clones, with about 85% appearing a single time and less than 3% taken by the ten largest. The sample comes from a study of T cell clonotyping in hematopoietic cell transplantation. The time point here: recipient sample about 28 days before transplant, after cytoreduction. The sequence was collected from a man in his sixties with acute myeloid leukemia. Some clones in this sample may be carry-over from other donors' samples. The chain is built from TRBV27 and TRBJ1-6; D is undetermined. The specimen comprised peripheral blood mononuclear cells, sampled before stem cell transplant. CDR3 nucleotide sequence: TGTGCCAGCAGTTCTCCACGGTCGCGCCCCGATAATTCACCCCTCCACTTT. Residues: CASSSPRSRPDNSPLHF.